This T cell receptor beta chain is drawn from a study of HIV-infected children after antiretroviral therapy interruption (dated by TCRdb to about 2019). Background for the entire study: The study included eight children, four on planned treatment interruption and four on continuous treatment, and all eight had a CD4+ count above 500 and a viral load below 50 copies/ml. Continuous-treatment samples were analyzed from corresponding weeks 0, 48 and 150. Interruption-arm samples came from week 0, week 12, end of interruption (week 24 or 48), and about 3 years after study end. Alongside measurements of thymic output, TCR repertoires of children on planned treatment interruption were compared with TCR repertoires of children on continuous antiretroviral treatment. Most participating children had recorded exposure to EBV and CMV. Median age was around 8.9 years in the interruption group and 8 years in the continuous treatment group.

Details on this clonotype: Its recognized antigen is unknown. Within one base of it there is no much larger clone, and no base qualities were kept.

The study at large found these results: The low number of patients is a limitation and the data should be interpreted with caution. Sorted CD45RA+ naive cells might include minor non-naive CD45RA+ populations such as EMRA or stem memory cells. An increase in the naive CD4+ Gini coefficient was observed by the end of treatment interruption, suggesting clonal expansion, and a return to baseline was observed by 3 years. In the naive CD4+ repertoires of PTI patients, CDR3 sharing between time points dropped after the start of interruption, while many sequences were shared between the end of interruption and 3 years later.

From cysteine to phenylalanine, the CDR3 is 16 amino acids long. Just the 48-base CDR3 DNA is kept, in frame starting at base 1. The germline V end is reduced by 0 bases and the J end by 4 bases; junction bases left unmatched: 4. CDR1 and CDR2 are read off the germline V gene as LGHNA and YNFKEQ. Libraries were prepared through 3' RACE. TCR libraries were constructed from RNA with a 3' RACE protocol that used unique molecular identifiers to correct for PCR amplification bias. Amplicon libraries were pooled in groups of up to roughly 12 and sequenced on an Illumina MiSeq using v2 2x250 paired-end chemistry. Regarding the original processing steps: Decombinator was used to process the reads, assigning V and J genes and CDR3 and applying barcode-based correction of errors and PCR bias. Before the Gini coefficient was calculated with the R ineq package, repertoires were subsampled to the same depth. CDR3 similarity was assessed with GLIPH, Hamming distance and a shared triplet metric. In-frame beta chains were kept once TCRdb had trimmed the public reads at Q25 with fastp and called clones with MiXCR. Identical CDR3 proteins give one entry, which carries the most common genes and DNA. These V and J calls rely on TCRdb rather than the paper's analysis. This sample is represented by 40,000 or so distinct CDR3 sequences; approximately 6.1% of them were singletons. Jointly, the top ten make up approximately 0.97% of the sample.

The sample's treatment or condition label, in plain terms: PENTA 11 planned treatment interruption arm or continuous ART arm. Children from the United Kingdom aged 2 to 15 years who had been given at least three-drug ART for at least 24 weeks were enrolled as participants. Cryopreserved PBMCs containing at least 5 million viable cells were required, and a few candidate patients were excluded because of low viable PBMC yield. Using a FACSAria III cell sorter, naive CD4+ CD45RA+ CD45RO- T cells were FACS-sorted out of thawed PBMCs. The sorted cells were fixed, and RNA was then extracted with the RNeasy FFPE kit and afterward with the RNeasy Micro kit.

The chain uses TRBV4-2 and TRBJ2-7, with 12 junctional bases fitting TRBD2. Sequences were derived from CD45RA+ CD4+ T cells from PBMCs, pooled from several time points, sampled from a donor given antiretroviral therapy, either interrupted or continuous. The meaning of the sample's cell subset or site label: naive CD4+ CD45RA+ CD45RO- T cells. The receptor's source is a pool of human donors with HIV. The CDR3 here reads CASSQELAGGFYEQYF. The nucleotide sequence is TGTGCCAGCAGCCAAGAGCTAGCGGGAGGGTTTTACGAGCAGTACTTC.